This TCR beta chain comes out of a study of shared clonotypes between healthy human individuals. Each subset's genomic DNA was split evenly across several immunoSEQ plates. The assay was immunoSEQ multiplex PCR, and TCRdb's table has in-frame clones only and misses some. Here the sample spans 2 million to 2.5 million clones, almost 96% being singletons. The CDR3 runs 12 residues. CDR1 and CDR2 from the germline V gene are GTSNPN and SVGIG (reference sequence). The ends were cut back, 1 base at V and 2 bases at J, with 6 bases in the middle. Notes on this clone: Other nucleotide sequences from this sample produce the same CDR3.

Every donor, a Caucasian adult, lived in Nashville, Tennessee. CD4+ cell separation produced CD45RA+ naive and CD45RA-negative memory subsets. The sequenced sample was naive CD4+ T cells sorted from blood. Regarding subset: CD45RA+ positively selected. This chain links TRBV30 with TRBJ2-7, with D possibly being TRBD2 (5 bases). This sequence originates from a young man in good health. The CDR3 is CAWSAGAYEQYF. In DNA, the CDR3 is TGTGCCTGGAGTGCCGGGGCCTACGAGCAGTACTTC.